This passage covers 9 T cell receptor beta chains from one sample sequenced in a study of blood T cell repertoires in COVID-19 (dated by TCRdb to 2018 to 2020). Receptor amplification or capture employed the immunoSEQ multiplex PCR assay. TCRdb limited this immuneACCESS table to in-frame rearrangements with V and J called. A share of clones is missing; checked studies link under half to unresolved V genes, and the rest is unexplained. For this sample there are under 200,000 clones; approximately 79% appear just once. Of the sample, 2.5% to 3.5% falls within the top ten clones. Sequenced input: peripheral blood. The receptors shown here come from a woman older than 75 with acute or convalescent COVID-19.

The CDR3 protein is CASNNNGEREQYF. Written as DNA, the CDR3 is TGTGCCAGCAACAATAACGGGGAGCGCGAGCAGTACTTC. The genes are TRBV5-8 and TRBJ2-7, with TRBD2 as a possible D gene (5 bases). The CDR3 spans 13 residues. V lost 6 bases to trimming and J lost 6 bases, with 16 bases between them. CDR1 SGHTS and CDR2 YDEGEE come from the germline V gene.

This rearrangement joins TRBV7-9 to TRBJ1-3; D remains unclear. This CDR3 is built from 16 residues. CDR1 is SEHNR and CDR2 is FQNEAQ in the germline V gene (reference sequence). Deletions cut 3 bases from V and 3 bases from J, with 15 bases between. The CDR3 sequence is CASSFSGDGYGNTIYF. Here the CDR3 DNA reads TGTGCCAGCAGCTTTTCCGGGGATGGTTATGGAAACACCATATATTTT.

This clone was recorded only once. The chain is built from TRBV6-1 and TRBJ2-7; 14 bases match TRBD2. V was pared by 4 bases and J by 3 bases, with 8 bases of the junction left unmatched. The CDR3 is made up of 17 amino acids. The germline V gene encodes CDR1 MNHNS and CDR2 SASEGT. The CDR3 region is CASSGLAGGQGGYEQYF. For the CDR3, the DNA is TGTGCCAGCAGTGGACTAGCGGGAGGGCAGGGGGGCTACGAGCAGTACTTC.

The chain links TRBV5-1 to TRBJ2-5; TRBD1 matches at 9 bases. This CDR3 has 14 amino acids. Germline V CDR1 and CDR2: SGHRS, YFSETQ. V shed 4 bases and J 5 bases; nucleotides not matched to a gene: 6. The CDR3 coding sequence is TGCGCCAGCAGCGGAACAGGGGGCGAGGAGACCCAGTACTTC. This sequence encodes CASSGTGGEETQYF.

V is TRBV6-5 and J is TRBJ1-1; 8 positions agree with TRBD1. The length of the CDR3 is 14 residues. With V trimmed by 6 bases and J by 1 base, 4 bases remained unmatched. Germline V gene data show CDR1 as MNHEY and CDR2 as SVGAGI. CDR3 residues: CASRAGGPNTEAFF. CDR3 nucleotides: TGTGCCAGCAGGGCAGGGGGCCCGAACACTGAAGCTTTCTTT.

V usage is TRBV5-5 and J usage is TRBJ1-5; 7 positions agree with TRBD1. Per germline, CDR1 SGHKS and CDR2 YYEKEE (reference sequence). This CDR3 comprises 15 residues. J was trimmed by 5 bases and V by 3 bases; bases with no gene match: 8. CDR3 loop: CASSSVTGADQPQHF. As DNA, the CDR3 is TGTGCCAGCAGCTCCGTAACAGGGGCGGATCAGCCCCAGCATTTT.

This chain connects TRBV19 to TRBJ1-5, with 7 bases that match TRBD1. CDR1 is LNHDA and CDR2 is SQIVND in the germline V gene (reference sequence). V lost 4 bases, J lost 3 bases, and 6 bases stayed unmatched. The CDR3 runs 15 residues. The CDR3 protein is CASSNGDSLNQPQHF. The DNA for the CDR3 is TGTGCCAGTAGTAATGGGGACAGCCTCAATCAGCCCCAGCATTTT. The full variable domain, its missing parts supplied by reference TRBV19 and TRBJ1-5, is DGGITQSPKYLFRKEGQNVTLSCEQNLNHDAMYWYRQDPGQGLRLIYYSQIVNDFQKGDIAEGYSVSREKKESFPLTVTSAQKNPTAFYLCASSNGDSLNQPQHFGDGTRLSIL.

V usage is TRBV18 and J usage is TRBJ2-1; D perhaps matches TRBD1 (5 bases). CDR1 is KGHSH, CDR2 LQKENI, per germline. The CDR3 is 11 amino acids. V was shortened by 9 bases and J by 9 bases, with 12 bases between the two germline ends. The DNA for the CDR3 is TGTGCCAGTGGTCTTCAGGGTGAGCAGTTCTTC. Protein product: CASGLQGEQFF.

About this clone itself: Other DNA sequences of this sample code for an identical CDR3. The chain is built from TRBV6-1 and TRBJ2-3, with a tentative D call TRBD2 (5 bases). The CDR3 sequence is 14 residues long. Trimming pared 2 bases from V and 0 bases from J, leaving 6 bases between. Per the germline V gene, CDR1 is MNHNS and CDR2 is SASEGT. The CDR3 nucleotides are TGTGCCAGCAGTGAAACTAGGAGCACAGATACGCAGTATTTT. Translation gives CASSETRSTDTQYF.